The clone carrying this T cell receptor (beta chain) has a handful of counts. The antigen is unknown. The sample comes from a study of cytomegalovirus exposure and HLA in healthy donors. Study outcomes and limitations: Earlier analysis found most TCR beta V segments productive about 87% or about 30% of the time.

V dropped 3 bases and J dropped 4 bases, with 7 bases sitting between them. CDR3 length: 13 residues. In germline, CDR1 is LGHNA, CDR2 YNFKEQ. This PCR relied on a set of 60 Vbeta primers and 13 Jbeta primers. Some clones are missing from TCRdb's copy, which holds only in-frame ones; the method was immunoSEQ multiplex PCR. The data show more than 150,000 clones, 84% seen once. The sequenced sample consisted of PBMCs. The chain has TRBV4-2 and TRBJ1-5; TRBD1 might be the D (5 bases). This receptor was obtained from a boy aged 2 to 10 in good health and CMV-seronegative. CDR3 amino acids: CASSHGGNQPQHF. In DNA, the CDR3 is TGTGCCAGCAGCCACGGGGGTAATCAGCCCCAGCATTTT.